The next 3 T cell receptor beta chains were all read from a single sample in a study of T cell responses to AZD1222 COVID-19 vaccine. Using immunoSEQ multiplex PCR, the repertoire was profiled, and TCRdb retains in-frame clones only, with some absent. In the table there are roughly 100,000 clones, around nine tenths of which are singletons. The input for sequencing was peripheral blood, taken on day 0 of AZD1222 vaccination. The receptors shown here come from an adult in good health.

CDR3 nucleotides: TGTGCCAGCAGTTACGGAGGTTCAAAATACTACGAGCAGTACTTC. This gives the protein CASSYGGSKYYEQYF. J is TRBJ2-7 and V is TRBV6-2 or TRBV6-3; weak D call: TRBD2 (5 bases). Trimming took 2 bases from V and 3 from J, leaving 14 bases between them. The CDR3 loop spans 15 amino acids. CDR1 and CDR2 (germline): MNHEY, SVGEGT.

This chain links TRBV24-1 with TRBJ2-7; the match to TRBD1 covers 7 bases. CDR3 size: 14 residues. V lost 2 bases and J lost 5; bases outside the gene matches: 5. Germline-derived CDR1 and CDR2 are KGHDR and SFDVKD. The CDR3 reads CATSDSTGVHEQYF. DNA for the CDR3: TGTGCCACCAGTGATTCTACAGGGGTCCACGAGCAGTACTTC.

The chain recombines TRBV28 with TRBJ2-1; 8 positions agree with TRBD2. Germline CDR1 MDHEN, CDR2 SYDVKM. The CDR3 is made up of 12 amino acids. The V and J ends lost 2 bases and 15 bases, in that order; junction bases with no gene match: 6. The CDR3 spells CASSLRSGVGFF. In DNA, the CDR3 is TGTGCCAGCAGTTTACGTAGCGGGGTTGGGTTCTTC.